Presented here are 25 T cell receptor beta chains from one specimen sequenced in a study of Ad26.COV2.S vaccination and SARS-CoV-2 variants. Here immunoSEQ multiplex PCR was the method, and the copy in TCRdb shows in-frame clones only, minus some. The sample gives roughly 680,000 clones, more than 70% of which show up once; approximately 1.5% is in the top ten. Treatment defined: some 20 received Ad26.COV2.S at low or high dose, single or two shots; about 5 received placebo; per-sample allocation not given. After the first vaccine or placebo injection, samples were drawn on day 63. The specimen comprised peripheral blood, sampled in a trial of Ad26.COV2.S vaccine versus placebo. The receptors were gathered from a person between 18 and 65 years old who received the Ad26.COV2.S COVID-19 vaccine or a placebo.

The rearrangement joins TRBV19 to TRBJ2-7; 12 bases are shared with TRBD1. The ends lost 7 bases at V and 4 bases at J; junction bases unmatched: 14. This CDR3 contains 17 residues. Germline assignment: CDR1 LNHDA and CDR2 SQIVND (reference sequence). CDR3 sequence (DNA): TGTGCCAGTATTACTTCCGGGACAGGGGGCGCGCGGTACGAGCAGTACTTC. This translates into CASITSGTGGARYEQYF.

This chain's CDR3 is CASSSDINHNSPLHF. The CDR3 bases are TGCGCCAGCAGCTCCGACATAAACCATAATTCACCCCTCCACTTT. The rearrangement joins TRBV5-1 to TRBJ1-6; D gene unclear. This CDR3 is 15 amino acids long. From germline, CDR1 is SGHRS and CDR2 YFSETQ. Deletions cut 3 bases from V and 5 bases from J, with 12 bases between.

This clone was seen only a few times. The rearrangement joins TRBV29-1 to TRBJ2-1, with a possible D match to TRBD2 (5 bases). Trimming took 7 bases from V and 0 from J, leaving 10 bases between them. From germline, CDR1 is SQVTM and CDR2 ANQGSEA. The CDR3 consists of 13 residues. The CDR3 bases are TGCAGCGGCCAAGGGAGCTCCTACAATGAGCAGTTCTTC. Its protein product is CSGQGSSYNEQFF.

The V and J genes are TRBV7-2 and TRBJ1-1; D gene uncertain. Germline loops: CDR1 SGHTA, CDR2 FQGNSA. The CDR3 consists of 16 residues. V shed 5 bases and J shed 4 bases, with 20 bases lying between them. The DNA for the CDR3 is TGTGCCAGCAGCAAGAGGGAGCCAGGAGACCCCACTGAAGCTTTCTTT. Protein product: CASSKREPGDPTEAFF.

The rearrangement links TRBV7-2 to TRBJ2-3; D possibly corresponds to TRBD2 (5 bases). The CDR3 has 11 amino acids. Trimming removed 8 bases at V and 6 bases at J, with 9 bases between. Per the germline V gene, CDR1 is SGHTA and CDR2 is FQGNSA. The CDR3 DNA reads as TGTGCCAGCCGCTCGGGGGATACGCAGTATTTT. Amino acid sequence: CASRSGDTQYF.

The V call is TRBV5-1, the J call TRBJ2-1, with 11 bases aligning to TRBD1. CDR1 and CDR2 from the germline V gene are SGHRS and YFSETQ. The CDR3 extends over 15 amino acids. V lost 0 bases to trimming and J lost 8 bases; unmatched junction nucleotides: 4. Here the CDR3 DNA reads TGCGCCAGCAGCTTGGGGACAGGGGGCATTGATGAGCAGTTCTTC. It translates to CASSLGTGGIDEQFF.

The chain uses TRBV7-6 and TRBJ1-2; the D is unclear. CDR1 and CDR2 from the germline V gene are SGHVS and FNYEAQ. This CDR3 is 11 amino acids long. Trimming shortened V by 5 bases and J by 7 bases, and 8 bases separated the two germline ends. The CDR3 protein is CASSPRIGYTF. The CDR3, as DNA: TGTGCCAGCAGCCCCCGGATTGGCTACACCTTC.

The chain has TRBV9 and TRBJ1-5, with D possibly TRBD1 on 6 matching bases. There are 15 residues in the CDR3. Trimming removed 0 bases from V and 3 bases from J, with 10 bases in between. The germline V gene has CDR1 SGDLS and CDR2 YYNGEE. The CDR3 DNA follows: TGTGCCAGCAGCGTAGGGACAGAGGACAATCAGCCCCAGCATTTT. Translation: CASSVGTEDNQPQHF.

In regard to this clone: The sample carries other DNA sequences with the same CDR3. CDR3 residues: CASSLRRDTEAFF. In DNA form, the CDR3 reads TGTGCCAGCAGCCTTAGACGGGACACTGAAGCTTTCTTT. The chain joins TRBV27 to TRBJ1-1; D unclear. The CDR3 length is 13 residues. CDR1 and CDR2 from the germline V gene are MNHEY and SMNVEV (reference sequence). The germline V and J ends were trimmed by 6 bases and 3 bases, with 11 bases remaining between them.

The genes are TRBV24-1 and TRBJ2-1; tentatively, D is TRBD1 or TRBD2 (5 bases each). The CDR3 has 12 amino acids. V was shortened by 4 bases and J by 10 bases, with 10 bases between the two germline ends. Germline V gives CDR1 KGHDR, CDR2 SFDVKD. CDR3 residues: CATSDWDLEQFF. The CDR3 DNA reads TGTGCCACCAGTGACTGGGACCTCGAGCAGTTCTTC.

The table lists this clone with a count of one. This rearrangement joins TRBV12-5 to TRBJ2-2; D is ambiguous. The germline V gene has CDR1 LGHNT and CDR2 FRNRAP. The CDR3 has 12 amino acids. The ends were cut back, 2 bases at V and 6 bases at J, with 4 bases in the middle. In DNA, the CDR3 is TGTGCTAGTGGTTTGATAGCCGGGGAGCTGTTTTTT. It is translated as CASGLIAGELFF.

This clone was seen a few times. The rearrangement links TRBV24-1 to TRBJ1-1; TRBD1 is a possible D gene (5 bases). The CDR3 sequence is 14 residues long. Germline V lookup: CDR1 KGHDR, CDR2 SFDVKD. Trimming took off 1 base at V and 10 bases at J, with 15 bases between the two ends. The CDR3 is CATSDFRTRAGAFF. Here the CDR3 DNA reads TGTGCCACCAGTGATTTCCGGACACGAGCGGGAGCTTTCTTT.

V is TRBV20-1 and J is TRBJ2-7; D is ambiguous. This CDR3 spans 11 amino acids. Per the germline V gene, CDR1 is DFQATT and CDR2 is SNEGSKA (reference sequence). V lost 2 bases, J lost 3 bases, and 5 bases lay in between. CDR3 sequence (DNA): TGCAGTGCTAGATTTAGCTACGAGCAGTACTTC. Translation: CSARFSYEQYF.

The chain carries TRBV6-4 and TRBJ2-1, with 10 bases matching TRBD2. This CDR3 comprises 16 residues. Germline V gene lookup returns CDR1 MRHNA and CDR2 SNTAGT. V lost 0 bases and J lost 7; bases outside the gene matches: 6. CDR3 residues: CASSDSAASGRNEQFF. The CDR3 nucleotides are TGTGCCAGCAGTGACTCGGCGGCTAGCGGGAGAAATGAGCAGTTCTTC.

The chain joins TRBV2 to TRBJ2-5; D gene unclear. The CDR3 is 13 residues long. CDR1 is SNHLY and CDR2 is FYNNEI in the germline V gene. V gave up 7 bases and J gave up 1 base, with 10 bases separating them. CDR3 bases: TGTGCCAGCAATACATGGGGCCAAGAGACCCAGTACTTC. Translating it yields CASNTWGQETQYF.

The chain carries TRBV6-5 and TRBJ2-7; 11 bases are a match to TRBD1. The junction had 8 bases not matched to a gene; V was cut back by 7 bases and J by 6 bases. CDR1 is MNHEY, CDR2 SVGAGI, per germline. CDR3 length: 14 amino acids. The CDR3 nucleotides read TGTGCCAGCACCCCAAGTGGACAGGGGGCCGAGCAGTACTTC. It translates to CASTPSGQGAEQYF.

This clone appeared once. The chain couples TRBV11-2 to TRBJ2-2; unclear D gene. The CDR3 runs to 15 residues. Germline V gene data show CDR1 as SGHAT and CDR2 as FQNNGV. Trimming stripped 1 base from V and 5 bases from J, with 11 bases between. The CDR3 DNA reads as TGTGCCAGCAGCTTAGCGGGCGGAATTACCGGGGAGCTGTTTTTT. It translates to CASSLAGGITGELFF.

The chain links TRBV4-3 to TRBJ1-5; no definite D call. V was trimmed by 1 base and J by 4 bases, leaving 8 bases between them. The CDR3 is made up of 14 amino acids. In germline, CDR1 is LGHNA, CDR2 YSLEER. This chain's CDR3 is CASSQVWGNQPQHF. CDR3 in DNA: TGCGCCAGCAGCCAAGTTTGGGGAAATCAGCCCCAGCATTTT.

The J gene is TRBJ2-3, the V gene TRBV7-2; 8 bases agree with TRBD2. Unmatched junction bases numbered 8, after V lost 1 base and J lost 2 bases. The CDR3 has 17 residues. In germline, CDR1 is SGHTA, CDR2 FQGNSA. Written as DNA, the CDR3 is TGTGCCAGCAGCTTAGGAGTCGCTAGCGGGCACACAGATACGCAGTATTTT. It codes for CASSLGVASGHTDTQYF.

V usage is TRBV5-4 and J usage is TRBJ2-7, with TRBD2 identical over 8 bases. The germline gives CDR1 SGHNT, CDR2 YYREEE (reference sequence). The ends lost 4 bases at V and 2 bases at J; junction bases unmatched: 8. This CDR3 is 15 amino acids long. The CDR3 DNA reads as TGTGCCAGCAGCAGTTGGGGGGGACTAGCCTACGAGCAGTACTTC. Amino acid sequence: CASSSWGGLAYEQYF.

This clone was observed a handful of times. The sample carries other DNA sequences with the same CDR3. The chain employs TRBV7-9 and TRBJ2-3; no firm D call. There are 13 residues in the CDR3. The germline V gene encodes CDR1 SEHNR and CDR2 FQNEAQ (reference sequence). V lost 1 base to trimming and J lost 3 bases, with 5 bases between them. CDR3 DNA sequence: TGTGCCAGCAGCTTAGTTTCGACAGATACGCAGTATTTT. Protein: CASSLVSTDTQYF.

The CDR3 bases are TGTGCCAGCAGCTTTAGACAGGCCCCGAGTAATGAGCAGTTCTTC. Protein product: CASSFRQAPSNEQFF. The gene calls are TRBV7-8 and TRBJ2-1, with D possibly being TRBD1 (6 bases). The germline CDR1 and CDR2 sequences are SGHVS and FQNEAQ. Trimming left V 3 bases short and J 7 bases short, with 16 bases between. The CDR3 is made up of 15 amino acids.

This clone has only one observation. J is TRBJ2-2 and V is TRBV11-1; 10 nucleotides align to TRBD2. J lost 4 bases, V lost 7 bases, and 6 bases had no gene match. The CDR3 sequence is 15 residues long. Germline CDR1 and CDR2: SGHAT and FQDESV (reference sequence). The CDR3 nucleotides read TGTGCCAGCAAAAGGCTAGCGGGAGTCACCGGGGAGCTGTTTTTT. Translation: CASKRLAGVTGELFF.

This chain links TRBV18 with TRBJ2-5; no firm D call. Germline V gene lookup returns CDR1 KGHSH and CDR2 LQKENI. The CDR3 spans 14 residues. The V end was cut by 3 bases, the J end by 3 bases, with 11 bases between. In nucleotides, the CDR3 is TGTGCCAGCTCACCGCTTACTACTAAAGAGACCCAGTACTTC. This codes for CASSPLTTKETQYF.

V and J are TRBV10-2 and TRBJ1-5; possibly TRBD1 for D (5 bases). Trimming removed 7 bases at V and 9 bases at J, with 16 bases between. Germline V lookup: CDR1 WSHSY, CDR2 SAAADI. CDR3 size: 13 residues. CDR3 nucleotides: TGCGCCAGCACCGACAGAGAAACTTGGCCCCAGCATTTT. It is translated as CASTDRETWPQHF.